Following are 14 T cell receptor beta chains from one sample sequenced in a study of PD-1 blockade in classical Hodgkin lymphoma. Each and every patient relapsed after autologous stem cell transplantation, and patients got differing brentuximab vedotin exposure. Magnetic negative selection purified CD4+ T cells from thawed PBMCs. Here immunoSEQ multiplex PCR was the method, and the copy in TCRdb shows in-frame clones only, minus some. The table includes 8,500 or so clones, about 80% detected once. The specimen comprised CD4+ T cells from blood, sampled at baseline. Every receptor here comes from a human donor with classical Hodgkin lymphoma.

The chain has TRBV19 and TRBJ2-1, with TRBD2 matching over 8 bases. Per germline, CDR1 LNHDA and CDR2 SQIVND (reference sequence). The CDR3 is 15 amino acids. The V segment lost 4 bases and the J segment 5 bases; nucleotides outside the gene matches: 7. The CDR3: CASSTNIAGNNEQFF. As DNA, the CDR3 is TGTGCCAGTAGTACGAACATAGCGGGAAACAATGAGCAGTTCTTC.

Written as DNA, the CDR3 is TGTGCCAGCAGTTACGACCGCAACTATGGCTACACCTTC. This codes for CASSYDRNYGYTF. The chain carries TRBV6-5 and TRBJ1-2; D gene ambiguous. Germline CDR1 is MNHEY and CDR2 is SVGAGI. Trimming removed 2 bases at V and 2 bases at J, with 6 bases between. The CDR3 covers 13 residues.

The gene calls are TRBV7-2 and TRBJ2-1; D gene ambiguous. The CDR3 length is 13 residues. Trimming removed 5 bases from V and 9 bases from J, with 14 bases in between. Germline V gene data show CDR1 as SGHTA and CDR2 as FQGNSA. CDR3 DNA sequence: TGTGCCAGCAGCCCCCCTTGGACCGGTGAGCAGTTCTTC. Translated: CASSPPWTGEQFF.

This rearrangement joins TRBV6-5 to TRBJ2-7; TRBD2 aligns across 8 bases. Per germline, CDR1 MNHEY and CDR2 SVGAGI. With 0 bases clipped from V and 3 bases from J, the junction kept 1 base outside the gene matches. This CDR3 has 14 residues. CDR3 residues: CASSYSLAGYEQYF. The CDR3 DNA reads TGTGCCAGCAGTTACTCCCTAGCGGGCTACGAGCAGTACTTC.

This clone came up once. The chain uses TRBV6-1 and TRBJ1-6; D is possibly TRBD1 (5 bases). The CDR3 spans 14 residues. Trimming removed 1 base from V and 6 bases from J, with 7 bases in between. Germline CDR1 MNHNS, CDR2 SASEGT. The CDR3 is CASSEDRSNSPLHF. CDR3 DNA sequence: TGTGCCAGCAGTGAAGACAGGAGTAATTCACCCCTCCACTTT.

The chain joins TRBV14 to TRBJ1-3, with D perhaps TRBD1 (5 bases). Trimming pared 1 base from V and 4 bases from J, leaving 11 bases between. The CDR3 is made up of 15 amino acids. CDR1 SGHDN and CDR2 FVKESK come from the germline V gene. CDR3 nucleotide sequence: TGTGCCAGCAGCCAAGCGAGACAGCTCGGAAACACCATATATTTT. It yields the protein CASSQARQLGNTIYF.

The chain links TRBV2 to TRBJ1-5; 9 bases align to TRBD1. In germline, CDR1 is SNHLY, CDR2 FYNNEI. The CDR3 runs to 15 residues. The V gene end was trimmed by 5 bases and the J gene end by 7 bases; junction bases not matched to a gene: 9. In nucleotides, the CDR3 is TGTGCCAGCAGTAACAGGGGGCCGTTTGGGCAGCCCCAGCATTTT. The encoded protein is CASSNRGPFGQPQHF. The full variable domain, in which reference TRBV2 and TRBJ1-5 provide the parts outside the CDR3, is EPEVTQTPSHQVTQMGQEVILRCVPISNHLYFYWYRQILGQKVEFLVSFYNNEISEKSEIFDDQFSVERPDGSNFTLKIRSTKLEDSAMYFCASSNRGPFGQPQHFGDGTRLSIL.

The V gene is TRBV19, the J gene TRBJ2-3; tentatively, D is TRBD2 (5 bases). Trimming cost V 1 base and J 2 bases, with 13 bases left between them. This CDR3 spans 16 amino acids. Germline CDR1 LNHDA, CDR2 SQIVND (reference sequence). The CDR3: CASSIVSSGLTDTQYF. The CDR3 nucleotides are TGTGCCAGTAGTATAGTTTCGAGCGGACTCACAGATACGCAGTATTTT.

The chain joins TRBV5-1 to TRBJ2-5, with 7 bases lining up with TRBD2. V lost 5 bases and J lost 4; bases outside the gene matches: 14. Germline V CDR1 and CDR2: SGHRS, YFSETQ. The CDR3 is 16 residues long. Here the CDR3 reads CASSPYPGLRRETQYF. The CDR3 bases are TGCGCCAGCAGTCCTTATCCGGGACTACGCAGAGAGACCCAGTACTTC.

V usage is TRBV30 and J usage is TRBJ2-7; TRBD2 agrees at 9 bases. The CDR3 is 13 amino acids. V was pared by 6 bases and J by 6 bases, with 9 bases of the junction left unmatched. Germline loops: CDR1 GTSNPN, CDR2 SVGIG (reference sequence). CDR3: CACSSGTFSEQYF. In DNA, the CDR3 is TGTGCCTGTTCTAGCGGGACCTTCTCCGAGCAGTACTTC. Full variable domain (missing parts from reference TRBV30 and TRBJ2-7): SQTIHQWPATLVQPVGSPLSLECTVEGTSNPNLYWYRQAAGRGLQLLFYSVGIGQISSEVPQNLSASRPQDRQFILSSKKLLLSDSGFYLCACSSGTFSEQYFGPGTRLTVT.

The chain carries TRBV11-1 and TRBJ2-5; 7 nucleotides agree with TRBD2. Near its end, the DNA agrees better with TRBJ2-7, so the J call may be wrong. Looked up from germline, CDR1 is SGHAT and CDR2 is FQDESV (reference sequence). The CDR3 extends over 13 amino acids. In nucleotides, the CDR3 is TGTGCCAGCAGCTTGGGGAGGGCCGCCGAGCAGTACTTC. Its translation is CASSLGRAAEQYF.

The rearrangement joins TRBV2 to TRBJ1-5; D not certain. Germline V gene lookup returns CDR1 SNHLY and CDR2 FYNNEI. V dropped 3 bases and J dropped 4 bases, with 10 bases sitting between them. This CDR3 region has 14 residues. The chain's CDR3 is CASSDATQNQPQHF. Written as DNA, the CDR3 is TGTGCCAGCAGTGACGCGACACAGAATCAGCCCCAGCATTTT.

This clone is categorized as hyperexpanded. The chain employs TRBV25-1 and TRBJ1-6, with a tentative D call TRBD1 (5 bases). The CDR3 is 16 residues long. Germline V gene lookup returns CDR1 MGHDK and CDR2 SYGVNS. V was shortened by 5 bases and J by 5 bases, with 16 bases between the two germline ends. CDR3 nucleotides: TGTGCCAGCAGTACCCGACTTCAGGGCGATAATTCACCCCTCCACTTT. Its protein product is CASSTRLQGDNSPLHF.

The rearrangement joins TRBV28 to TRBJ1-1, with TRBD1 as a possible D gene (6 bases). Germline lookup yields CDR1 MDHEN and CDR2 SYDVKM. V gave up 5 bases and J gave up 2 bases, with 15 bases separating them. The CDR3 has 15 amino acids. In DNA form, the CDR3 reads TGTGCCAGCAGTACCTGGGACAAAAGTAACACTGAAGCTTTCTTT. Protein product: CASSTWDKSNTEAFF.